Here is one T cell receptor beta chain with its context. Participants, about 18 to 90 years old, spanned 25 or so US areas. Grouping used clinical history reported by participants in a survey and questionnaire. This entry comes from a study of blood T cell repertoires in COVID-19. At the level of the study: Sites across the United States, Italy and Spain contributed samples from acute and convalescent COVID-19. From T cells, B-cell-depleted T cells, or PBMCs came the material, which was cDNA or gDNA.

Repertoires were generated with immunoSEQ multiplex PCR, while TCRdb's copy carries only in-frame clones and drops some. This sample has under 200,000 clones, with about 80% found just once. The CDR3 extends over 19 amino acids. CDR1 SNHLY and CDR2 FYNNEI come from the germline V gene. The J segment lost 3 bases and the V segment lost 6 bases, leaving 19 bases of the junction unmatched. Sequenced sample: PBMCs or T cells enriched from blood (not recorded which). This TCR was recovered from a woman in her fifties or sixties with acute COVID-19. The rearrangement uses TRBV2 and TRBJ2-1; 8 positions agree with TRBD2. CDR3 bases: TGTGCCAGCAGGGACCCTAGCGCGCGCGCGGGGGGATACTACAATGAGCAGTTCTTC. Protein product: CASRDPSARAGGYYNEQFF.